The clone carrying this T cell receptor beta chain turned up a few times. Its target is not known. This CDR3 comprises 15 residues. Trimming stripped 1 base from V and 3 bases from J, with 13 bases between. This record belongs to a study of T cells in Graves' hyperthyroidism and ophthalmopathy. Study-wide results and limits: Using 13 V-J features, a model discriminated ophthalmopathy from stable hyperthyroidism.

TCR beta CDR3 regions were amplified from RNA transcripts. Using the HTBI primer set, a first-round RT-PCR was run on the TCR CDR3. TCRdb independently ran MiXCR on the multiplex PCR reads; one entry per CDR3 protein. The top ten hold roughly 15% of the sample, which has hundreds of thousands of distinct CDR3 sequences, 17% seen once. This TCR was recovered from a woman aged 18-30 years with Graves' ophthalmopathy. J is TRBJ2-7 and V is TRBV12-3 or TRBV12-4; possible D gene TRBD2, 6 bases. The material sequenced was blood. CDR3 sequence reads: CASSLVGGLDYEQYF. In DNA form, the CDR3 reads TGTGCCAGCAGTTTAGTGGGGGGACTGGACTACGAGCAGTACTTC.